A single TCR beta chain is shown here with its context. TCRdb's table, derived via immunoSEQ multiplex PCR, lists solely in-frame clones and lacks some. This table has about 27,000 clones, roughly 76% appearing once. The sample belongs to a study of blood T cell repertoires in COVID-19. Study information: The United States, Italy and Spain provided the acute and convalescent COVID-19 samples. T cells, B-cell-depleted T cells, or PBMCs supplied cDNA or gDNA.

This CDR3 region has 13 residues. The V end lost 7 bases, the J end lost 5 bases, and 14 bases lay between the germline ends. Per germline, CDR1 SQVTM and CDR2 ANQGSEA. This TCR came from a woman of 80 years or more with acute or convalescent COVID-19. What was sequenced was peripheral blood. The V gene is TRBV29-1, the J gene TRBJ1-4; D gene unclear. The CDR3 sequence is CSAQNGLNEKLFF. CDR3 nucleotides: TGCAGCGCTCAAAACGGACTAAATGAAAAACTGTTTTTT.